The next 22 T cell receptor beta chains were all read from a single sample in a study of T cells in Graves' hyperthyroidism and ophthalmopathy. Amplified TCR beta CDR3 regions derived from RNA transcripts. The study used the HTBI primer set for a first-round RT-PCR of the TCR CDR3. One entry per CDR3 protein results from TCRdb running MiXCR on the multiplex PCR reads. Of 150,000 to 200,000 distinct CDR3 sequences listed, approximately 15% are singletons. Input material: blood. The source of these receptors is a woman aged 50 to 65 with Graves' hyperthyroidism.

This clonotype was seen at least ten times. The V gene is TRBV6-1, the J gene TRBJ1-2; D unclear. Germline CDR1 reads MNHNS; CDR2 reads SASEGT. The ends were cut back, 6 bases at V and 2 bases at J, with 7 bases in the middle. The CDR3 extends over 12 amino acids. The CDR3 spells CASRGWNYGYTF. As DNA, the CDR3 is TGTGCCAGCAGAGGGTGGAACTATGGCTACACCTTC.

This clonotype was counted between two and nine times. The CDR3 loop is CASSQLKQGDRANYGYTF. The CDR3 DNA is TGCGCCAGCAGCCAATTAAAACAGGGGGATAGAGCTAACTATGGCTACACCTTC. The rearrangement joins TRBV4-1 to TRBJ1-2, with 8 bases lining up with TRBD1. Trimming took 2 bases from V and 0 from J; bases not matched to a gene: 11. CDR3 length equals 18 residues. The germline V gene encodes CDR1 MGHRA and CDR2 YSYEKL.

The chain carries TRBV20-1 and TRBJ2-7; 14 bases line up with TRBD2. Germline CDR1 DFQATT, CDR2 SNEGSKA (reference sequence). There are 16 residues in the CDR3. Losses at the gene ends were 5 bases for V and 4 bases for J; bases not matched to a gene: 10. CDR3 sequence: CSARTGTSGGVYEQYF. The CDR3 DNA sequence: TGCAGTGCTCGGACCGGGACTAGCGGGGGTGTGTACGAGCAGTACTTC.

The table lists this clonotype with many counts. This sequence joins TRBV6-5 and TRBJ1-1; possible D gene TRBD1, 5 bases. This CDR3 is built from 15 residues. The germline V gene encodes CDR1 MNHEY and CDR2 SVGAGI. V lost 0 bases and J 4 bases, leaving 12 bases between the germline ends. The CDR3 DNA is TGTGCCAGCAGTTACTCCGGGGCTTTCGGCACTGAAGCTTTCTTT. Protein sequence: CASSYSGAFGTEAFF.

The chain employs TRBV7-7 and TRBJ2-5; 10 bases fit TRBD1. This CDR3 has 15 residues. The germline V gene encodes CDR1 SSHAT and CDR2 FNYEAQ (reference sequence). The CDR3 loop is CASGDRDRGMVTQYF. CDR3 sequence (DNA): TGTGCTAGCGGGGACCGGGACAGGGGTATGGTGACCCAGTACTTC.

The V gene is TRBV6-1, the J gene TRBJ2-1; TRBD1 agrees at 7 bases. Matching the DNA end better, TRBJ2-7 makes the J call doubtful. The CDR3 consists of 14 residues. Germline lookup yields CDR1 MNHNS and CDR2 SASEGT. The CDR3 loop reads CASSPGTEYNEQYF. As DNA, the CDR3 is TGTGCCAGCAGCCCCGGGACAGAGTACAATGAGCAGTACTTC.

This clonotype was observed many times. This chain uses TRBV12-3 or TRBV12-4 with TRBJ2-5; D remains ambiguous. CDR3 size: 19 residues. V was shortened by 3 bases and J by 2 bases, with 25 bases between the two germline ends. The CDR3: CASSFGRSSRTIVQETQYF. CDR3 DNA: TGTGCCAGCAGTTTTGGTAGGTCTTCCCGGACCATTGTACAAGAGACCCAGTACTTC.

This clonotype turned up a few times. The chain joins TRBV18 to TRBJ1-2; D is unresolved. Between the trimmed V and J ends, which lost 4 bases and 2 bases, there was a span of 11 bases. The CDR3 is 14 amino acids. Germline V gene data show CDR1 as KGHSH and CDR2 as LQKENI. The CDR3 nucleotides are TGTGCCAGCTCACGTGGTATAGAAAACTATGGCTACACCTTC. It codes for CASSRGIENYGYTF.

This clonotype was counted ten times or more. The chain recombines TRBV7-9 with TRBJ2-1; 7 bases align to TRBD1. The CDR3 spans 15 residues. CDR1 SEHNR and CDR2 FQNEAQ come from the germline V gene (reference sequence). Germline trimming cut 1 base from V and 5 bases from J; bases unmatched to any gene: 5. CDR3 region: CASSLGQGVHNEQFF. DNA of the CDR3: TGTGCCAGCAGCTTAGGGCAGGGGGTGCACAATGAGCAGTTCTTC.

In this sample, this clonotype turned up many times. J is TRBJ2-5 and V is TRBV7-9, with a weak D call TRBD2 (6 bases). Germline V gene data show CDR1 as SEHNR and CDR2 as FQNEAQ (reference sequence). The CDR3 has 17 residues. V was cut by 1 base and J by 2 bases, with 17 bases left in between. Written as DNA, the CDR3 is TGTGCCAGCAGCTTAGGGAGGGTAAACACAGCGCAAGAGACCCAGTACTTC. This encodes CASSLGRVNTAQETQYF.

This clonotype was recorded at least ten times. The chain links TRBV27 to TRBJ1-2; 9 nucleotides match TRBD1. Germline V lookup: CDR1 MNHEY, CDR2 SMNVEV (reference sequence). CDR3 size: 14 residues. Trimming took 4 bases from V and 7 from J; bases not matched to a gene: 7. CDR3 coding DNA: TGTGCCAGCAGTTACGGGACAGGGTACGGTGGCTACACCTTC. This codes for CASSYGTGYGGYTF.

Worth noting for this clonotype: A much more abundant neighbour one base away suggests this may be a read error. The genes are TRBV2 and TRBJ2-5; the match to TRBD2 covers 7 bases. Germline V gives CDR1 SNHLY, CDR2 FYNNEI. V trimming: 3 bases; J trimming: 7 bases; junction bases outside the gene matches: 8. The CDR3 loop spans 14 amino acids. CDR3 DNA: TGTGCCAGCAGTGAGGGGGGGACTGTGGGGACCCAGTACTTC. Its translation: CASSEGGTVGTQYF.

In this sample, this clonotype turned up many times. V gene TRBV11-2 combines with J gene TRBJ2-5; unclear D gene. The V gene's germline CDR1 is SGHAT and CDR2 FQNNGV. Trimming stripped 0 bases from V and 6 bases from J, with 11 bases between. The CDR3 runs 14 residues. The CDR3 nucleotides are TGTGCCAGCAGCTTAGACCCATCTTCCCAGACCCAGTACTTC. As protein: CASSLDPSSQTQYF.

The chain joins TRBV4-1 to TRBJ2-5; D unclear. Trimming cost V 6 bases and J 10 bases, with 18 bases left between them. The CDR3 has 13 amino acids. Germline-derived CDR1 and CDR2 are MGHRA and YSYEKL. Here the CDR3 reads CASSPLPLWGQYF. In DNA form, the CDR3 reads TGCGCCAGCAGTCCTCTCCCCCTTTGGGGCCAGTACTTC.

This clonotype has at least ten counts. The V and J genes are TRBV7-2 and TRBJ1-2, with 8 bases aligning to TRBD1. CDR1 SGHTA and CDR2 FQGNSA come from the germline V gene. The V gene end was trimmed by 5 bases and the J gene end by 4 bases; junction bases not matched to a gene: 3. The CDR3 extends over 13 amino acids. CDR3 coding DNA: TGTGCCAGCAGCCCAGACAGGGGCTATGGCTACACCTTC. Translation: CASSPDRGYGYTF.

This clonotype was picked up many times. In DNA, the CDR3 is TGTGCCAGCAGTTTAATAGGCCGAGGGGGGGGGTCTGAAGCTTTCTTT. Its translation: CASSLIGRGGGSEAFF. The chain carries TRBV27 and TRBJ1-1, with D possibly TRBD1 on 6 matching bases. The CDR3 runs to 16 residues. Trimming removed 2 bases at V and 6 bases at J, with 19 bases between. The V gene's germline CDR1 is MNHEY and CDR2 SMNVEV (reference sequence).

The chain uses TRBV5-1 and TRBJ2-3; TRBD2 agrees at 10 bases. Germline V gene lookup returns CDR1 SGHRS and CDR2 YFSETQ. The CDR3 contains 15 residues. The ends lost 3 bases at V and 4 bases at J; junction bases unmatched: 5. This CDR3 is CASSWASGGSDTQYF. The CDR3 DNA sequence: TGCGCCAGCAGCTGGGCTAGCGGGGGCTCAGATACGCAGTATTTT.

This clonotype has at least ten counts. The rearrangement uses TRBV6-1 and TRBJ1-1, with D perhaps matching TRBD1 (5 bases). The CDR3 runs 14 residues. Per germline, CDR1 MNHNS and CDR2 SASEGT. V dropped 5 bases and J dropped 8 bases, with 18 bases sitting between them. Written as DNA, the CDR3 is TGTGCCAGCAGTTATTTTACGCAAGAGGGGGAAGCTTTCTTT. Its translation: CASSYFTQEGEAFF.

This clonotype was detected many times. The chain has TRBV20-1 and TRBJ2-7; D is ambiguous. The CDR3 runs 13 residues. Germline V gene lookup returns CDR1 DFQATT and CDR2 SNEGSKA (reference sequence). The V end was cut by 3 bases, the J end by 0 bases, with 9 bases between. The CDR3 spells CSASGGSSYEQYF. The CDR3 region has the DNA TGCAGTGCTAGTGGCGGAAGCTCCTACGAGCAGTACTTC.

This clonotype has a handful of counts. The CDR3 DNA sequence: TGTGCCAGCAGCTTGGGGACGGCGCGGAGGGATGGCTACACCTTC. This gives the protein CASSLGTARRDGYTF. This chain uses TRBV5-5 with TRBJ1-2; D not resolved. Between the trimmed V and J ends, which lost 0 bases and 6 bases, there was a span of 15 bases. CDR1 is SGHKS and CDR2 is YYEKEE in the germline V gene (reference sequence). The CDR3 length is 15 residues.

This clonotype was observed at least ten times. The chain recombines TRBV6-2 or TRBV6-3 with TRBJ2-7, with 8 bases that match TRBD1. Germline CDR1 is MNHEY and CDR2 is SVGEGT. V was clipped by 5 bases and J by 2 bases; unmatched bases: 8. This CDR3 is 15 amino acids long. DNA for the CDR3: TGTGCCAGCAGTCAACCGGGACAGGTTACCTACGAGCAGTACTTC. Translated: CASSQPGQVTYEQYF.

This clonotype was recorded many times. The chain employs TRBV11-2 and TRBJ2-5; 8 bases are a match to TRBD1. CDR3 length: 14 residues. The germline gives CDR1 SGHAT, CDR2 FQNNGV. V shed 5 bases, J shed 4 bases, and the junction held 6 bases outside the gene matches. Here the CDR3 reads CASSQTTGAETQYF. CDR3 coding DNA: TGTGCCAGCAGCCAAACGACAGGGGCAGAGACCCAGTACTTC.